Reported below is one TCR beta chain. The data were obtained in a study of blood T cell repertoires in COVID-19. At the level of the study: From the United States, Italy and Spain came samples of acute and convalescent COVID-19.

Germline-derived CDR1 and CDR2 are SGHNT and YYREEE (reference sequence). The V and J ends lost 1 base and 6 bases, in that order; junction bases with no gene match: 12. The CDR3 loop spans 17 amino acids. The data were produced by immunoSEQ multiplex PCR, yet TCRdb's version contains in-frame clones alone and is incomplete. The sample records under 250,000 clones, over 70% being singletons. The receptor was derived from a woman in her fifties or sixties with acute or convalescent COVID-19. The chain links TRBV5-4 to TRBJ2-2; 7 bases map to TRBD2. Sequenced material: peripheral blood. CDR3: CASSLPREGGYAGELFF. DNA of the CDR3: TGTGCCAGCAGCTTGCCCAGGGAGGGTGGATATGCCGGGGAGCTGTTTTTT.